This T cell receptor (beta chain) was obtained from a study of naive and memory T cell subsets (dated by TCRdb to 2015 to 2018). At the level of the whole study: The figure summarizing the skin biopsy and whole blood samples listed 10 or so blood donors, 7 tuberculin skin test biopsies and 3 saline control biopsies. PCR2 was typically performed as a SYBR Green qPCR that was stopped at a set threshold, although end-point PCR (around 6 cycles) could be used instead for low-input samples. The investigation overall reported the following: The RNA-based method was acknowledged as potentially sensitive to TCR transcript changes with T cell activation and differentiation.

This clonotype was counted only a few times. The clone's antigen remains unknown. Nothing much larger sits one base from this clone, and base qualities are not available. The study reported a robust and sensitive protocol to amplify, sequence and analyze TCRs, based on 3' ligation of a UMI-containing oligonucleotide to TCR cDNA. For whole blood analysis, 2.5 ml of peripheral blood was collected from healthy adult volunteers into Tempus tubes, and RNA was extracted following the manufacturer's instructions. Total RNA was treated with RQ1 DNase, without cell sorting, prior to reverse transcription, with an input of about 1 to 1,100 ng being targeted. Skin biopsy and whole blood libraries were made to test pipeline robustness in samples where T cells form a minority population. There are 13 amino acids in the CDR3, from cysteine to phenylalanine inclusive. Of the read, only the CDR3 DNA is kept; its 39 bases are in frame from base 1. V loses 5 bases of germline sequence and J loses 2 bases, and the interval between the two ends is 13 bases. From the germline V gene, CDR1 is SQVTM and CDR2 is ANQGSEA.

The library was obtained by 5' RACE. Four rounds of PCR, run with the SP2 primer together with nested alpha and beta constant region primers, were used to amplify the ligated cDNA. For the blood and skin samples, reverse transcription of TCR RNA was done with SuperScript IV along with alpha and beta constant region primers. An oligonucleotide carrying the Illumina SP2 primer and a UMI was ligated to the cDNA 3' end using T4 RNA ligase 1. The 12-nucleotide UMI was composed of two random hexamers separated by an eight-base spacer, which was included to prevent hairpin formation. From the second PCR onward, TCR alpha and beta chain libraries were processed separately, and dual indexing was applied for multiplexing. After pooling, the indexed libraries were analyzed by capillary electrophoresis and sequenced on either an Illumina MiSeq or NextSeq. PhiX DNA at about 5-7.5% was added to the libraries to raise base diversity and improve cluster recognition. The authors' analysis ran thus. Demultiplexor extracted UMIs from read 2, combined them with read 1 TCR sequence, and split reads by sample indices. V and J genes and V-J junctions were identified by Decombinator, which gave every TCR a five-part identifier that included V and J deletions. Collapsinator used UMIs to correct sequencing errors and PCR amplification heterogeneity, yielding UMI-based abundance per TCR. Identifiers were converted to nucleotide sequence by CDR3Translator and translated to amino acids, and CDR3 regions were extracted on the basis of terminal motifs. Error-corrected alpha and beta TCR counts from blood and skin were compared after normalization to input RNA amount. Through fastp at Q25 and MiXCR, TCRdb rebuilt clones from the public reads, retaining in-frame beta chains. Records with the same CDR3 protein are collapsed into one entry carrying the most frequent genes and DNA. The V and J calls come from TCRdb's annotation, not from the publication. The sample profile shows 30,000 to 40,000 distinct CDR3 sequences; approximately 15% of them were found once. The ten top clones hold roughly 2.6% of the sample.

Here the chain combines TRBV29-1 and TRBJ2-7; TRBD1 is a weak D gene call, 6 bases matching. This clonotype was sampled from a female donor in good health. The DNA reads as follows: TGCAGCGTTATGCAGGGGAATGCCTACGAGCAGTACTTC. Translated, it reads CSVMQGNAYEQYF.